This T cell receptor beta chain was sequenced in a study of response to subunit inactivated influenza vaccine. Study outcomes and limitations: Each seasonal influenza vaccination, the authors suggested, recruits few new T cells.

The table lists this clonotype with a few counts. Its antigen remains unidentified. V was cut by 0 bases and J by 0 bases, with 6 bases left in between. The CDR3 is 16 amino acids. Germline-derived CDR1 and CDR2 are LGHNA and YSLEER. Via MiXCR, TCRdb re-called the RT-PCR reads, giving one row per CDR3 protein. The sample gives about 620,000 distinct CDR3 sequences, about 12% of which show up once; about 9.4% is in the top ten. The chain carries TRBV4-3 and TRBJ2-6; D call uncertain. The input for sequencing was PBMCs from blood, taken on the day of vaccination. The clonotype was recovered from a man aged 45-65 years who received an inactivated influenza vaccine. The CDR3 loop reads CASSQDRLSGANVLTF. In DNA, the CDR3 is TGCGCCAGCAGCCAAGATCGGCTCTCTGGGGCCAACGTCCTGACTTTC.